The 9 T cell receptor beta chains given below trace back to one sample, sequenced in a study of blood T cell repertoires in COVID-19. The table came from immunoSEQ multiplex PCR; TCRdb's copy has only in-frame clones and leaves some out. Of hundreds of thousands of clones detected, roughly 84% appear once; the ten largest clones hold approximately 1.5%. Input material: PBMCs or T cells enriched from blood (not recorded which). Receptor source: a woman aged 18-35 years who had been exposed to COVID-19.

The rearrangement joins TRBV5-1 to TRBJ1-5, with TRBD1 matching over 9 bases. CDR1 is SGHRS, CDR2 YFSETQ, per germline. J lost 7 bases, V lost 0 bases, and 2 bases had no gene match. The CDR3 runs 14 residues. The CDR3 here is CASSLGTGEQPQHF. CDR3 bases: TGCGCCAGCAGCTTGGGGACAGGGGAGCAGCCCCAGCATTTT.

This clone was counted a few times. The chain recombines TRBV27 with TRBJ1-5, with TRBD1 matching 9 bases. From germline, CDR1 is MNHEY and CDR2 SMNVEV (reference sequence). After removal of 3 bases from V and 4 bases from J, the junction contained 4 bases not matched to a gene. This CDR3 region has 15 residues. CDR3 bases: TGTGCCAGCAGTTTGGGACAGGGCTTAAATCAGCCCCAGCATTTT. Translated: CASSLGQGLNQPQHF.

The chain links TRBV12-3 or TRBV12-4 to TRBJ1-1; no clear D gene. This CDR3 is 13 amino acids long. Trimming stripped 0 bases from V and 11 bases from J, with 13 bases between. CDR3 residues: CASSLAGGLDAFF. The CDR3 coding sequence is TGTGCCAGCAGTTTAGCGGGAGGGTTGGACGCTTTCTTT.

The genes are TRBV11-2 and TRBJ2-1; possibly TRBD1 for D (5 bases). Per the germline V gene, CDR1 is SGHAT and CDR2 is FQNNGV. Between the trimmed V and J ends, which lost 6 bases and 5 bases, there was a span of 17 bases. The CDR3 is 15 amino acids. The CDR3 loop reads CASSHSKDNDNEQFF. In nucleotides, the CDR3 is TGTGCCAGCAGTCATAGCAAGGACAACGACAATGAGCAGTTCTTC. Full variable domain (remainder filled in from reference TRBV11-2 and TRBJ2-1): EAGVAQSPRYKIIEKRQSVAFWCNPISGHATLYWYQQILGQGPKLLIQFQNNGVVDDSQLPKDRFSAERLKGVDSTLKIQPAKLEDSAVYLCASSHSKDNDNEQFFGPGTRLTVL.

The chain couples TRBV5-1 to TRBJ2-7; TRBD2 aligns across 7 bases. V lost 0 bases, J lost 6 bases, and 3 bases stayed unmatched. In germline, CDR1 is SGHRS, CDR2 YFSETQ. The CDR3 has 13 residues. CDR3 amino acids: CASSLVGGSEQYF. CDR3 DNA sequence: TGCGCCAGCAGCTTGGTAGGCGGGAGCGAGCAGTACTTC.

This chain links TRBV28 with TRBJ1-6; 9 positions match TRBD1. CDR1 and CDR2 from the germline V gene are MDHEN and SYDVKM. The CDR3 runs to 15 residues. Trimming removed 7 bases from V and 9 bases from J; junction bases left unmatched: 10. The CDR3 here is CASTALTGGASPLHF. In DNA, the CDR3 is TGTGCCAGCACCGCATTGACAGGGGGAGCTTCACCCCTCCACTTT.

In this sample, this clone turned up once. The chain combines TRBV21-1 with TRBJ2-3; TRBD2 is taken as the D call from the table, unchecked against the DNA. TRBV21-1 is tagged as a pseudogene. CDR3 length equals 14 residues. The DNA for the CDR3 is TGTGCCAGCAGTAGAGCTAGCGGGACAGATACGCAGTATTTT. It translates to CASSRASGTDTQYF.

This chain links TRBV20-1 with TRBJ1-5, with TRBD1 identical over 7 bases. The trim removed 3 bases at V and 7 bases at J, leaving 9 bases unmatched. Germline assignment: CDR1 DFQATT and CDR2 SNEGSKA (reference sequence). The CDR3 spans 14 residues. Written as DNA, the CDR3 is TGCAGTGCTAGTTGGAGGGGGCAAGGCCAGCCCCAGCATTTT. As protein: CSASWRGQGQPQHF.

V gene TRBV30 combines with J gene TRBJ2-5; possible D gene TRBD2, 5 bases. The CDR3 consists of 15 residues. Germline V gene data show CDR1 as GTSNPN and CDR2 as SVGIG (reference sequence). V gave up 1 base and J gave up 0 bases, with 12 bases separating them. This CDR3 reads CAWSDPSGYQETQYF. CDR3 DNA sequence: TGTGCCTGGAGTGATCCTTCGGGGTACCAAGAGACCCAGTACTTC.